Here is one TCR beta chain with its context. The record originates from a study of cytomegalovirus exposure and HLA in healthy donors. With 60 Vbeta and 13 Jbeta primers, the PCR was carried out. The method was immunoSEQ multiplex PCR; TCRdb's version includes in-frame clones alone and lacks a portion of them. The sample lists about 140,000 clones, approximately 82% seen once, with roughly 1.9% in the top ten. CDR3 length: 14 amino acids. Germline loops: CDR1 SGHTA, CDR2 FQGTGA. V was clipped by 2 bases and J by 7 bases; unmatched bases: 2. The sequence was obtained from a woman in her thirties or forties in good health and CMV-seronegative. The rearrangement uses TRBV7-3 and TRBJ1-2; 12 nucleotides align to TRBD1. The sample comprised PBMCs. For the CDR3, the DNA is TGTGCCAGCAGCTTAGGGGACAGGGGGCTTGGCTACACCTTC. Amino acid sequence: CASSLGDRGLGYTF.